This T cell receptor (beta chain) was found in a study of T cells in tuberculosis. CDR3 size: 14 residues. V was clipped by 3 bases and J by 4 bases, with 12 bases between them. CDR1 is MNHEY and CDR2 is SMNVEV in the germline V gene (reference sequence). The repertoire was sequenced with immunoSEQ multiplex PCR; TCRdb's copy has only in-frame clones and lacks some. There are over 30,000 clones in the sample; approximately 96% occur only once, and approximately 5.8% lies in the top ten. This receptor was obtained from a donor aged 10-35 years with latent tuberculosis or without tuberculosis infection. Sequenced material: PBMCs. The chain employs TRBV27 and TRBJ2-5, with a tentative D call TRBD1 (6 bases). CDR3 region: CASSFSGRGETQYF. DNA of the CDR3: TGTGCCAGCAGTTTCTCCGGCAGGGGAGAGACCCAGTACTTC.